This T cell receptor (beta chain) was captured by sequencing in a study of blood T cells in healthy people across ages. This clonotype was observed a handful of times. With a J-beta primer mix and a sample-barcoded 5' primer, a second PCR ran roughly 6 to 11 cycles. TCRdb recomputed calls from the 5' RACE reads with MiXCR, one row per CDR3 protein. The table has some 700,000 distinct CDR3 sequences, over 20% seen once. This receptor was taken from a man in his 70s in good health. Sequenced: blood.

The CDR3 is CASSLVGVGSYNEQFF. DNA for the CDR3: TGCGCCAGCAGCTTGGTGGGGGTAGGCTCCTACAATGAGCAGTTCTTC. The chain combines TRBV5-1 with TRBJ2-1; perhaps D is TRBD1 or TRBD2 (5 bases each). This CDR3 has 16 residues. Looked up from germline, CDR1 is SGHRS and CDR2 is YFSETQ. V was clipped by 0 bases and J by 0 bases, with 10 bases between them. Variable domain in full (rest from reference TRBV5-1 and TRBJ2-1): KAGVTQTPRYLIKTRGQQVTLSCSPISGHRSVSWYQQTPGQGLQFLFEYFSETQRNKGNFPGRFSGRQFSNSRSEMNVSTLELGDSALYLCASSLVGVGSYNEQFFGPGTRLTVL.